This entry concerns a single T cell receptor beta chain. Its target is not known. The germline V gene has CDR1 SGHNT and CDR2 YYREEE (reference sequence). This CDR3 contains 12 residues. V lost 1 base and J 0 bases, leaving 2 bases between the germline ends. The data are from a study of T cell responses to AZD1222 COVID-19 vaccine. The table came from immunoSEQ multiplex PCR; TCRdb's copy has only in-frame clones and leaves some out. The sample lists approximately 100,000 clones; approximately 84% were seen once. Whole-study results and caveats: White British ancestry dominated among donors, who included more females, and clonal diversity was possibly underestimated. Among those given AZD1222, only five to seven were seropositive at baseline.

The source of this sequence is an adult in good health. The chain is built from TRBV5-4 and TRBJ2-7; D is undetermined. Sequenced material: peripheral blood, taken on day 0 of AZD1222 vaccination. The CDR3 sequence: CASSLSSYEQYF. The CDR3, as DNA: TGTGCCAGCAGCTTGAGCTCCTACGAGCAGTACTTC.